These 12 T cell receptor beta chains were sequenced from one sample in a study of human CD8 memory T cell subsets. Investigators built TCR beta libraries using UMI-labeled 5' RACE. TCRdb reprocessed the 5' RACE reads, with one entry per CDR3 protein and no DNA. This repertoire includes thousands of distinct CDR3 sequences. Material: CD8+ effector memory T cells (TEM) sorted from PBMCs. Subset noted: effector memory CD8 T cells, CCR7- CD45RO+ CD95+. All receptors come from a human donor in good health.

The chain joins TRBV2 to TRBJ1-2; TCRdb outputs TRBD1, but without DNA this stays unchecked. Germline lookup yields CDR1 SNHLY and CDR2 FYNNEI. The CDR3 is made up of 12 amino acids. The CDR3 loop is CASRVGGLGYTF. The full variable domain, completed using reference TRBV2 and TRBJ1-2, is EPEVTQTPSHQVTQMGQEVILRCVPISNHLYFYWYRQILGQKVEFLVSFYNNEISEKSEIFDDQFSVERPDGSNFTLKIRSTKLEDSAMYFCASRVGGLGYTFGSGTRLTVV.

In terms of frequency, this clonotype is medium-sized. CDR3 amino acids: CSVTSANSYEQYF. The V and J genes are TRBV29-1 and TRBJ2-7; TCRdb selects TRBD2, and the lack of DNA leaves this call unchecked. The CDR3 contains 13 residues. In germline, CDR1 is SQVTM, CDR2 ANQGSEA.

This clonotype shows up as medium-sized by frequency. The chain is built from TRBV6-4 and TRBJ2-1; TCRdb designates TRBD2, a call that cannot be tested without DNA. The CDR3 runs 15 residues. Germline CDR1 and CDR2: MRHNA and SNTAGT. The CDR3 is CASSEIAGDSNEQFF.

CDR3 sequence: CASSPGDGAYEQYF. This rearrangement joins TRBV7-2 to TRBJ2-7; as DNA is missing, the TRBD1 call by TCRdb cannot be tested. The V gene's germline CDR1 is SGHTA and CDR2 FQGNSA. This CDR3 has 14 amino acids.

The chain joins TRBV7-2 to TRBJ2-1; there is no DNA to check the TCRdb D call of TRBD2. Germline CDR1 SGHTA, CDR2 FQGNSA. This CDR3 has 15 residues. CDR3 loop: CASSAGDYLYNEQFF.

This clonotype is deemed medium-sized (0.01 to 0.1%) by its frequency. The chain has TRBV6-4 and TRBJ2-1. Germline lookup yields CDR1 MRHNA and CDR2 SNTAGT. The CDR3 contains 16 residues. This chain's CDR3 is CASSDSELGSYNEQFF.

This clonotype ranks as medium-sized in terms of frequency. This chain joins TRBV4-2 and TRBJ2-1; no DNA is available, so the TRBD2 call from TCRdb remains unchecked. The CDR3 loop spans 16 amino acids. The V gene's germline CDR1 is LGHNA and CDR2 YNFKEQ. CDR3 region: CASSQGGGREVDEQFF.

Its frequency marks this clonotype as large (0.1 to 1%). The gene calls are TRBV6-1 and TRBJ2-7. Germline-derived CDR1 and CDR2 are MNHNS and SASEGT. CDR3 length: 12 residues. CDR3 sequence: CASSDRGYEQYF.

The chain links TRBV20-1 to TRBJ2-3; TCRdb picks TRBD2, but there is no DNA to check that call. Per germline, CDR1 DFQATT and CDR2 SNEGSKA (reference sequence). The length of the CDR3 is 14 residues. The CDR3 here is CSESGYLGTDTQYF.

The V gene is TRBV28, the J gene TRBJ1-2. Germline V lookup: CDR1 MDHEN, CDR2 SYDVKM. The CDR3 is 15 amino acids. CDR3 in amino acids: CASSFGGSRTYGYTF.

The CDR3 is CASTPLAGESNEQFF. The rearrangement joins TRBV6-4 to TRBJ2-1; as DNA is missing, the TRBD2 call by TCRdb cannot be tested. CDR1 is MRHNA and CDR2 is SNTAGT in the germline V gene. CDR3 length: 15 residues.

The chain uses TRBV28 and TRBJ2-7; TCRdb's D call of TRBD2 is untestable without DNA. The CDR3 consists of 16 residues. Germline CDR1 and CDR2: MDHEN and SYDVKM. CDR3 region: CASCTGRDLFSYEQYF.